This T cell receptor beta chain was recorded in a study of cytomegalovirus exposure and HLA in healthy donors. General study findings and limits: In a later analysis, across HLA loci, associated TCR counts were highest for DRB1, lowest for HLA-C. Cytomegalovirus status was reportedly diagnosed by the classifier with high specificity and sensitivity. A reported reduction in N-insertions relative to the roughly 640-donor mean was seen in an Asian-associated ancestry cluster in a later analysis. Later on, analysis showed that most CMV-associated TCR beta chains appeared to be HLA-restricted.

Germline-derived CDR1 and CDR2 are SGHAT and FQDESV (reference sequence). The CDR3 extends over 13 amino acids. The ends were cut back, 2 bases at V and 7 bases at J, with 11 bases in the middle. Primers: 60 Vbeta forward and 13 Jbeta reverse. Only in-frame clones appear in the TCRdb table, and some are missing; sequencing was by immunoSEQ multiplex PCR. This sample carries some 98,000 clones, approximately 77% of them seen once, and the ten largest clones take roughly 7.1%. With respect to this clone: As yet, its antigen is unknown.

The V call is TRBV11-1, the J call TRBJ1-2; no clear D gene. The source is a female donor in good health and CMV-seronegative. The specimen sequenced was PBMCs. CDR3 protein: CASSLRGPRGYTF. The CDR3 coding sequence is TGTGCCAGCAGCTTACGCGGGCCTCGTGGCTACACCTTC.